What follows are 9 T cell receptor beta chains derived from one specimen sequenced in a study of cytomegalovirus exposure and HLA in healthy donors. Both 60 Vbeta primers and 13 Jbeta primers went into the PCR. Profiled with immunoSEQ multiplex PCR; TCRdb holds only in-frame clones, not every one. This table has roughly 45,000 clones, about 72% appearing once. The sample consisted of PBMCs. The receptors stem from a man aged 25-45 years in good health and CMV-seronegative.

This clone was picked up one time. CDR3 bases: TGTGCCAGCAGTCCCGCCGGGACAGGGGTGATCTACGAGCAGTACTTC. Amino acids: CASSPAGTGVIYEQYF. This rearrangement joins TRBV27 to TRBJ2-7, with 10 bases matching TRBD1. The germline V gene has CDR1 MNHEY and CDR2 SMNVEV (reference sequence). J was trimmed by 3 bases and V by 5 bases; bases with no gene match: 10. CDR3 length equals 16 residues.

The genes are TRBV11-2 and TRBJ2-5, with D tentatively TRBD2 (6 bases). The end of the DNA is better explained by TRBJ2-7, so the J call may be wrong. CDR3 length: 16 amino acids. Germline CDR1 and CDR2: SGHAT and FQNNGV. The CDR3, as DNA: TGTGCCAGCAGCTGGGGCCGGGGGTCACCTGCCTACGAGCAGTACTTC. It specifies CASSWGRGSPAYEQYF.

CDR3 sequence: CASSPTSTDTQYF. The CDR3 nucleotides read TGTGCCAGCTCACCTACTAGCACAGATACGCAGTATTTT. The chain joins TRBV18 to TRBJ2-3; D gene uncertain. Germline CDR1 and CDR2: KGHSH and LQKENI. V lost 3 bases and J lost 0, with 4 bases in between. This CDR3 spans 13 amino acids.

The CDR3 DNA sequence: TGTGCCAGCAGTTTTCGAGCGGGATCGGGCAATGAGCAGTTCTTC. Translation: CASSFRAGSGNEQFF. The chain employs TRBV28 and TRBJ2-1; 7 bases agree with TRBD2. Germline V lookup: CDR1 MDHEN, CDR2 SYDVKM. The CDR3 extends over 15 amino acids. V lost 3 bases and J lost 6; bases outside the gene matches: 8.

This clone was counted only a few times. This chain connects TRBV10-2 to TRBJ1-3; 8 nucleotides line up with TRBD1. This CDR3 region has 15 residues. Germline lookup yields CDR1 WSHSY and CDR2 SAAADI. The junction had 6 bases not matched to a gene; V was cut back by 2 bases and J by 6 bases. In DNA form, the CDR3 reads TGCGCCAGCAGTGAGGGACAGGGAGACGTAAACACCATATATTTT. This codes for CASSEGQGDVNTIYF.

This clone has more than one count but fewer than ten. This chain connects TRBV7-2 to TRBJ1-3; D might be TRBD1 (6 bases). With 5 bases removed from V and 9 bases from J, the gap between germline ends came to 14 bases. This CDR3 comprises 13 residues. The germline V gene encodes CDR1 SGHTA and CDR2 FQGNSA. DNA for the CDR3: TGTGCCAGCAGCCAAAACAGGGACGGCACCATATATTTT. This codes for CASSQNRDGTIYF.

The chain employs TRBV23-1 and TRBJ2-5, with D possibly matching TRBD1 (6 bases). TRBV23-1 is noted as an ORF with a role that remains uncertain. The CDR3 has 19 amino acids. V lost 0 bases, J lost 4 bases, and 24 bases lay in between. This CDR3 is CASSQSSCLPTQGPETQYF. The CDR3 DNA reads as TGCGCCAGCAGTCAATCGTCGTGCCTTCCCACACAGGGCCCAGAGACCCAGTACTTC.

The V gene is TRBV9, the J gene TRBJ2-1; possible D gene TRBD2, 6 bases. V was cut by 4 bases and J by 3 bases, with 17 bases left in between. This CDR3 has 16 residues. CDR1 SGDLS and CDR2 YYNGEE come from the germline V gene. The CDR3 DNA reads as TGTGCCAGCAGCCCACTAGCAGCGGTACACTACAATGAGCAGTTCTTC. It encodes CASSPLAAVHYNEQFF.

The count of this clone is one. The chain is built from TRBV5-1 and TRBJ2-5, with 7 bases identical to TRBD2. V was pared by 4 bases and J by 1 base, with 1 base of the junction left unmatched. Germline V gives CDR1 SGHRS, CDR2 YFSETQ. The CDR3 has 13 amino acids. CDR3 region: CASSREVQETQYF. The CDR3 DNA is TGCGCCAGCAGCCGGGAGGTCCAAGAGACCCAGTACTTC.